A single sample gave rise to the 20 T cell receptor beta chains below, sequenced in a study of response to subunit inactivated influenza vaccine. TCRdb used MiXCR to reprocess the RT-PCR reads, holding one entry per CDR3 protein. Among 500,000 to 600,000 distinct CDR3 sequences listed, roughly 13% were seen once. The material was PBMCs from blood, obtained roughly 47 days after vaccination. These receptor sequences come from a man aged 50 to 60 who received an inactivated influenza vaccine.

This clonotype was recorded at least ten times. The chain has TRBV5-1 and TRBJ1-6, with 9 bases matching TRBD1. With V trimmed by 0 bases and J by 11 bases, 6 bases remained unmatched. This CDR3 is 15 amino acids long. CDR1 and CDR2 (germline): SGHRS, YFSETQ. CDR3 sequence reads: CASSLDTGGLTPLHF. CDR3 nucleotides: TGCGCCAGCAGCTTGGATACAGGGGGCCTCACACCCCTCCACTTT.

This CDR3 reads CASSHTSGRTDTQYF. The CDR3 DNA reads TGCGCCAGCAGCCACACTAGCGGGAGAACAGATACGCAGTATTTT. The chain recombines TRBV4-1 with TRBJ2-3; 11 nucleotides align to TRBD2. This CDR3 region has 15 residues. The junction had 2 bases not matched to a gene; V was cut back by 3 bases and J by 3 bases. CDR1 MGHRA and CDR2 YSYEKL come from the germline V gene.

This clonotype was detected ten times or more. CDR3 in amino acids: CASSLDRAGNTIYF. The CDR3 DNA follows: TGTGCCAGCAGCTTAGACAGGGCCGGAAACACCATATATTTT. The chain links TRBV7-2 to TRBJ1-3; TRBD1 might be the D (6 bases). This CDR3 spans 14 amino acids. V gave up 1 base and J gave up 4 bases, with 8 bases separating them. From germline, CDR1 is SGHTA and CDR2 FQGNSA.

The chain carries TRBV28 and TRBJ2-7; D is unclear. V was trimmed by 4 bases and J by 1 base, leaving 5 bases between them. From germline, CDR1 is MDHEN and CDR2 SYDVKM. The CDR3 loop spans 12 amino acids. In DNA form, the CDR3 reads TGTGCCAGCAGTTATCAGTCCTACGAGCAGTACTTC. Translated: CASSYQSYEQYF.

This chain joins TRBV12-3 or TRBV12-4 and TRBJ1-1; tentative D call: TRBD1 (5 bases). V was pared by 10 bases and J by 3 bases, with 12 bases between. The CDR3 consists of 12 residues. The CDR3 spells CATQGFDTEAFF. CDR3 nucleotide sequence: TGTGCCACCCAGGGTTTTGACACTGAAGCTTTCTTT.

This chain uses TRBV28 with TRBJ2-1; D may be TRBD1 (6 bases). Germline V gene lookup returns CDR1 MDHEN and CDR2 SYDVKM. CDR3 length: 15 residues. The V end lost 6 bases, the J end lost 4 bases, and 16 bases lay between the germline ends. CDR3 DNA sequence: TGTGCCAGCAGCCCAACAGGGAGAGGTTACAATGAGCAGTTCTTC. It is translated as CASSPTGRGYNEQFF.

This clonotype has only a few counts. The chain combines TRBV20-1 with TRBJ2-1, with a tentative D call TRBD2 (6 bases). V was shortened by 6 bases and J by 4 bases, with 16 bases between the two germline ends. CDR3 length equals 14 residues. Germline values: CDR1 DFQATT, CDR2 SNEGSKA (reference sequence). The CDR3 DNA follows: TGCAGTGCCAGGACGGGAGCCGGATACAATGAGCAGTTCTTC. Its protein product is CSARTGAGYNEQFF.

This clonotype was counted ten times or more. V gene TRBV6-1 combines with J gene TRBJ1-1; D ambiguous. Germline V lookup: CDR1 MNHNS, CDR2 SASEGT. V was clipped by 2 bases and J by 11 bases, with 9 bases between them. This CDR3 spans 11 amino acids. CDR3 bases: TGTGCCAGCAGTGAAAAGATGAGGGCTTTCTTT. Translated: CASSEKMRAFF.

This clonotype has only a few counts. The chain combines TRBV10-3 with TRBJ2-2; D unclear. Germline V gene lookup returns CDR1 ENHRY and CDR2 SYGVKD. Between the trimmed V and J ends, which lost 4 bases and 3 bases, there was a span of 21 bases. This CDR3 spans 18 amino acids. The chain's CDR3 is CAISGIGSSPRDTGELFF. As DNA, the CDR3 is TGTGCCATCAGTGGGATAGGCTCCTCTCCCCGGGACACCGGGGAGCTGTTTTTT.

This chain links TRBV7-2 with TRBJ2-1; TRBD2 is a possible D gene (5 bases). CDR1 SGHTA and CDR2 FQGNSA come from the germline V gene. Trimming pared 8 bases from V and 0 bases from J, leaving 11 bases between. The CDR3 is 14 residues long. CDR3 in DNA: TGTGCCAGCGCGGGCAGAAGCTCCTACAATGAGCAGTTCTTC. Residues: CASAGRSSYNEQFF.

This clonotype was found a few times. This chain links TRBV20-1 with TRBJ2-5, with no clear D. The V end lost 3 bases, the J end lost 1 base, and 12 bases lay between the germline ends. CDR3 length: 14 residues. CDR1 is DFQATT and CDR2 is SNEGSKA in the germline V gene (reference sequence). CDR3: CSASYRQFQETQYF. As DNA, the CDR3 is TGCAGTGCTAGTTATAGGCAGTTCCAAGAGACCCAGTACTTC.

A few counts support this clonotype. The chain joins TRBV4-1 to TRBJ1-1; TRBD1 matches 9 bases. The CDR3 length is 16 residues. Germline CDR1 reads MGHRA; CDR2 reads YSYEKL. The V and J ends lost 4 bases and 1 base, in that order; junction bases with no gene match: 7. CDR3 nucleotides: TGCGCCAGCAGCCGGGGACAGGGCTGGGGGAACACTGAAGCTTTCTTT. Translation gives CASSRGQGWGNTEAFF.

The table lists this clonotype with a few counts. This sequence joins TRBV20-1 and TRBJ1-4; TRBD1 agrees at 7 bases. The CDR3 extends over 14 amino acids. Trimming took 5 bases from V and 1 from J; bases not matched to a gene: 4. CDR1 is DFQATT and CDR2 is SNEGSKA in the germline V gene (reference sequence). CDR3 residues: CSALDRVTNEKLFF. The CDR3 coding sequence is TGCAGTGCTCTTGACAGGGTAACTAATGAAAAACTGTTTTTT.

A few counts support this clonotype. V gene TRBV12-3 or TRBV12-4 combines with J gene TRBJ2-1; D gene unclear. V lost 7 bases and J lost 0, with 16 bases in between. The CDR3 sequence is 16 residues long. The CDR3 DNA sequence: TGTGCCAGCAAGAAGGAGAGAGGTAGCTCCTACAATGAGCAGTTCTTC. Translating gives CASKKERGSSYNEQFF.

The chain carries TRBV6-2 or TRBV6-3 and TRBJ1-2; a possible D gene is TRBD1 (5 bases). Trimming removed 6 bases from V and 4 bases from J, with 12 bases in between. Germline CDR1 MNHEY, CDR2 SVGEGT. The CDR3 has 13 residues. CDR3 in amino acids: CASRTRDGYGYTF. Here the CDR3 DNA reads TGTGCCAGCAGAACGCGGGACGGCTATGGCTACACCTTC.

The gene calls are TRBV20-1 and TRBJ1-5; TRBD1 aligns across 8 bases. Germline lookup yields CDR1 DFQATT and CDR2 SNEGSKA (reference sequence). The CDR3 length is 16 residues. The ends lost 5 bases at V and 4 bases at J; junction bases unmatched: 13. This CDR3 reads CSAPFHLDRENQPQHF. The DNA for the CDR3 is TGCAGTGCTCCCTTCCATCTGGACAGGGAGAATCAGCCCCAGCATTTT.

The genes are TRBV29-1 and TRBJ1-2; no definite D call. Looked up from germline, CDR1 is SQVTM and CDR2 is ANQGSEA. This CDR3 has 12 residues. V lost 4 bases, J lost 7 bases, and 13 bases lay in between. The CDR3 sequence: CSVVASRTGYTF. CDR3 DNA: TGCAGCGTTGTGGCATCGAGAACTGGCTACACCTTC.

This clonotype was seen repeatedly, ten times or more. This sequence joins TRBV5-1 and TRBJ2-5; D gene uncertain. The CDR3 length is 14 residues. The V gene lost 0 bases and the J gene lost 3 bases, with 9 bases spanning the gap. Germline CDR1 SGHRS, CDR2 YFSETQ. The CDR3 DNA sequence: TGCGCCAGCAGCTTGGTCGATGGGGAAGAGACCCAGTACTTC. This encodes CASSLVDGEETQYF.

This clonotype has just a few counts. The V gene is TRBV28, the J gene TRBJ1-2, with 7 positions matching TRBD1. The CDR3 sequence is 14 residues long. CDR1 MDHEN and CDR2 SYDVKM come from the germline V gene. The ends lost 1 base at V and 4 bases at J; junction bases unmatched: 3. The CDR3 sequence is CASSLSGGTYGYTF. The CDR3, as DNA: TGTGCCAGCAGTTTATCAGGGGGAACCTATGGCTACACCTTC.

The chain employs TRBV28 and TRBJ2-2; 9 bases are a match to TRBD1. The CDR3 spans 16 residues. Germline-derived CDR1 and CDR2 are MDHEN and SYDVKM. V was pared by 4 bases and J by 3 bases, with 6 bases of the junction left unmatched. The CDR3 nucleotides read TGTGCCAGCAGTTCCCTCCGGGACAGGGACACCGGGGAGCTGTTTTTT. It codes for CASSSLRDRDTGELFF.